Sequencing of this T cell receptor beta chain was carried out in a study of T cell therapy after organ transplantation (dated by TCRdb to between 2017 and 2020). Describing the broader study: The therapy products consisted of autologous CMV-specific T cells grown in vitro for 2 to 3 weeks using a peptide pool of 30 HLA class I and II CMV epitopes. Most therapy products contained multiple CMV specificities restricted through one or more HLA alleles. CD8+ T cells made up the majority of most cell therapy products, and no virus-specific CD4+ T cells were detected in those products. Across 2 to 6 intravenous infusions, patients got a median of 1.92 x 10^8 CMV-specific T cells. Of the ten patients, eight were classified as clinical responders and two as nonresponders. Each patient got up to 6 T cell doses, given every 2 weeks, and was then monitored for 25 to 30 weeks after finishing therapy. An open-label phase I trial of autologous CMV-specific adoptive T cell therapy in solid-organ transplant recipients was the basis for the study, which was a follow-up TRBV repertoire analysis. Long-term post-therapy samples were obtainable from only about 75% of the 10 patients.

Measured from the cysteine to the phenylalanine, the CDR3 is 15 residues long. Of all the DNA, just the CDR3 is kept, 45 bases in frame from base 1. Sequences SNHLY (CDR1) and FYNNEI (CDR2) are obtained from the germline V gene. V drops 4 bases and J drops 2 bases, leaving 12 bases in between. Study-level results and caveats: Reconstitution after therapy appeared to include not only transferred clonotypes but also endogenous clonotypes that had not been detected in the therapy products. Fold change in CD8 clonality after therapy inversely correlated with pretherapy clonality, suggesting less biased repertoires were more receptive to remodeling. Because the cohort was small, confounders such as concurrent antirejection and antiviral medications could not be assessed. Few detected expansions in nonresponders may reflect reduced sample coverage from poor CD8+ T cell yield. Marked pretherapy clonal expansions with minimal repertoire change after therapy were observed in nonresponders.

The time point label on this specimen signifies: ACT product, IFN-gamma+ CD8 cells after CMV peptide stimulation. Therapy product cells were restimulated with the CMV peptide pool for three to five hours and IFN-gamma was captured with a secretion assay. Patients were solid-organ transplant recipients with drug-resistant/recurrent cytomegalovirus. Around 10 people from the trial were chosen for repertoire analysis because post-therapy peripheral blood mononuclear cells were available from them. A BD FACSAria III was used to sort viable CD3+CD8+CD4-IFN-gamma+ cells from the therapy products. The Qiagen DNeasy Kit was used to extract genomic DNA from the sorted cells. Of note for this clone: Its target antigen remains unknown. No qualities accompany the bases; no much larger clone lies one base away.

Using the immunoSEQ two-step, bias-controlled multiplex PCR assay, TRB CDR3 regions were amplified from genomic DNA. An Illumina NextSeq 500 was used to sequence the CDR3 libraries. Per the original workflow: The immunoSEQ Analyzer platform was used for the initial alignment and bioinformatics, which included bias normalization against synthetic CDR3 analogs. Annotation of V, D and J genes was based on the definitions in the IMGT database. Additional TRBV analyses were carried out with default settings in VDJtools version 1.1.10 and the R package tcR version 2.2.1.11. GLIPH analysis was performed with version 1.0 using default settings. To test for significant clonotype frequency changes in CDR3 sequences with at least 5 reads, a 2-sided binomial test with Benjamini-Hochberg correction (alpha = 0.01) was used. The clones in this table, taken by TCRdb from immuneACCESS, are in-frame only. Not every clone is retained; where verified, under half of the shortfall comes from an unresolved V gene, and the cause of the rest is unknown. The V and J calls and clone size come from that table; D and trimming were worked out from the DNA. The sample profile shows some 630 clones; less than 75% of them were found once. Around 30% of the sample belongs to the ten largest clones.

Recombination connected TRBV2 to TRBJ2-1, with the D gene too uncertain to name. Material for sequencing was cultured CD8+ T cells. The sequence was collected from a human patient who had received a solid organ transplant and had CMV disease. After a transplant, some T cells may be of graft donor origin. This receptor carries the CDR3 CASSARMVAYNEQFF. The DNA sequence is as follows: TGTGCCAGCAGTGCTAGAATGGTAGCCTACAATGAGCAGTTCTTC.